Detailed here is one T cell receptor beta chain. Its antigen is still unknown. No quality values exist for individual bases; no much larger clone is one base distant. One collaborating source in Seattle enrolled patients while the patients were actively infected and followed the patients over time throughout the course of disease. Each collaborating institution followed its own protocols to collect whole blood in K2EDTA tubes. For TCRbeta analysis, collaborator samples were shipped as frozen whole blood, as isolated PBMCs, or as DNA extracted from either sample type. In the germline V gene (reference sequence), CDR1 corresponds to SGHNT and CDR2 to YYREEE. The CDR3 starts with the cysteine, ends with the phenylalanine, and has 14 residues. Only CDR3 DNA remains: 42 bases, in frame from the first base. Trimming at the junction amounts to 0 bases on V and 1 base on J, and the germline ends lie 7 bases apart.

The source of the sample is a study of blood T cell repertoires in COVID-19 (dated by TCRdb to between 2020 and 2021). As for the study more broadly: Samples covering the acute and convalescent phases of COVID-19 were provided by collaborators in the United States, Italy and Spain. A de-identified subject ID, COVID-19 status, age in years and sex were almost always included in the sample metadata. The samples were drawn from the first 160 participants of the ongoing ImmuneRACE study and from 1,254 subjects provided by 6 global collaborators. The repertoires were released in a freely available public database intended as a resource for research on the immune response to SARS-CoV-2. Where available, HLA class I and class II types were obtained from metadata supplied by the sample provider rather than from assay-based typing. Deeply sampled blood TCRbeta repertoires from subjects exposed to, actively infected with, or recovered from COVID-19 were included in the dataset. The material from the prospective study consisted of cDNA or gDNA derived from T cells, B-cell-depleted T cells, or PBMCs.

TCRbeta CDR3 regions were amplified from genomic DNA by means of the immunoSEQ Assay, a bias-controlled multiplex PCR. The study's own analysis went as follows. The number of nucleated cells in each sample was estimated by amplification of reference gene primers within the assay. Sequence reads were collapsed and filtered to measure the absolute abundance of every unique TCRbeta CDR3 rearrangement. For each sample, productive Simpson clonality was calculated by taking the square root of Simpson's diversity index across productive rearrangements. What TCRdb holds here is the immuneACCESS table cut down to in-frame rearrangements. Part of the clones is not present; checked against another copy, under half of the missing clones reflect an unresolved V gene, and the others are unexplained. That table is the source of V, J and clone size, and D and trimming were worked out from the DNA. Counted in this sample were tens of thousands of clones; roughly nine tenths of them appeared once. The ten biggest clones cover 6% to 7.5% of the sample.

Results the study describes overall, beyond this receptor: The amount of clinical and demographic metadata varied by source and participant and was provided uncurated.

The sample taken for sequencing was peripheral blood. The TCR sequence derives from a man aged 40-55 years with COVID-19, enrolled during active disease. Recombination linked TRBV5-4 to TRBJ1-1; a tentative D call is TRBD1 (5 bases match). The DNA sequence is given as TGTGCCAGCAGCTTGGGACAGTGGAACACTGAAGCTTTCTTT. The translation is CASSLGQWNTEAFF. With all but the CDR3 taken from the reference TRBV5-4 and TRBJ1-1 genes, the full variable domain is: ETGVTQSPTHLIKTRGQQVTLRCSSQSGHNTVSWYQQALGQGPQFIFQYYREEENGRGNFPPRFSGLQFPNYSSELNVNALELDDSALYLCASSLGQWNTEAFFGQGTRLTVV.